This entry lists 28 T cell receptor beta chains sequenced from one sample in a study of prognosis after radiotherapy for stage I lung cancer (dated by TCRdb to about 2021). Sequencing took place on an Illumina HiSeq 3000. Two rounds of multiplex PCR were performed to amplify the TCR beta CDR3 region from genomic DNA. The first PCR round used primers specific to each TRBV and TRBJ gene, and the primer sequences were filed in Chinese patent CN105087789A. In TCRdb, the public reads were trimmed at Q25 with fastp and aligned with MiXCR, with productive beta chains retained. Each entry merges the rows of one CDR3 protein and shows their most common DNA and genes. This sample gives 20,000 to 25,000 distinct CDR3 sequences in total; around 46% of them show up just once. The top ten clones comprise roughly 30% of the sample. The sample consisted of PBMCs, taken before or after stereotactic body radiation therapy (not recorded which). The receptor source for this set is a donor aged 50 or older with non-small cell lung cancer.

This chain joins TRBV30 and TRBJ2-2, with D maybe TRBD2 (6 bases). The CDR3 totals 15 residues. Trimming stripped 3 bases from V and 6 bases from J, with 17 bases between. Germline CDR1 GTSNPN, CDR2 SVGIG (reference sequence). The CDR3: CAWRAGGRSSGELFF. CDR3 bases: TGTGCCTGGAGGGCCGGGGGACGGAGTTCCGGGGAGCTGTTTTTT.

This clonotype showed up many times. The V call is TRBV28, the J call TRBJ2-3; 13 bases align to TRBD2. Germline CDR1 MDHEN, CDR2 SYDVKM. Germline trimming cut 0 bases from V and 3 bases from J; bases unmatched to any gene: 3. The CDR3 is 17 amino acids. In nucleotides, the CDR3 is TGTGCCAGCAGTTTATGGGGACTAGCGGGGAATACAGATACGCAGTATTTT. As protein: CASSLWGLAGNTDTQYF.

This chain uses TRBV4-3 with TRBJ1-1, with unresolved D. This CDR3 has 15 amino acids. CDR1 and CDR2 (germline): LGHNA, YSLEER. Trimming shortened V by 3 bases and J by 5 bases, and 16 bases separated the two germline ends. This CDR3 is CASSHPRTVGTEAFF. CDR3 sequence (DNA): TGCGCCAGCAGCCACCCCCGGACGGTGGGGACTGAAGCTTTCTTT.

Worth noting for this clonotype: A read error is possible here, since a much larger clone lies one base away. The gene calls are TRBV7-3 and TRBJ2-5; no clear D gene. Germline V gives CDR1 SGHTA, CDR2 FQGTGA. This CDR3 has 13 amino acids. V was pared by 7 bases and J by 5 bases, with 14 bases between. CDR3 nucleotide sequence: TGTGCCAGCATCCGTCAGGTTGGCGAGACCCAGTACTTC. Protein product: CASIRQVGETQYF.

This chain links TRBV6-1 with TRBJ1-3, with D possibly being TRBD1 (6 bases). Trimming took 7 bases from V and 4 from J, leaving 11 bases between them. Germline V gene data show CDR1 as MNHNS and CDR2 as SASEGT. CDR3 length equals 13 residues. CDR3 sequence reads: CASKTGSGNTIYF. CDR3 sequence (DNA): TGTGCCAGCAAAACAGGGTCAGGAAACACCATATATTTT.

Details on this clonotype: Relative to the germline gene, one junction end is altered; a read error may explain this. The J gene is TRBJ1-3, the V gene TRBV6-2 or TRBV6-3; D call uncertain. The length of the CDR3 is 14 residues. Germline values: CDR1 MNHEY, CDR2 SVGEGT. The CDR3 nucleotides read TGTCCCAGCAGTGAATTCAGCTCTGGAAACATCATATATTTT. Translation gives CPSSEFSSGNIIYF.

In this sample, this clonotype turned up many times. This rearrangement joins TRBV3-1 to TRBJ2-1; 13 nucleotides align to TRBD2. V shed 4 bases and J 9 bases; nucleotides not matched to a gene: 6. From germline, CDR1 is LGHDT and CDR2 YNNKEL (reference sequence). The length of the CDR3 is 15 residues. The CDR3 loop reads CASSLRTSGSGEQFF. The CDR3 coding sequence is TGTGCCAGCAGCCTTAGGACTAGCGGGAGTGGTGAGCAGTTCTTC.

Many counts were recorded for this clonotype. In nucleotides, the CDR3 is TGTGCCAGTTCCCAGAGAGATGGCTACACCTTC. Residues: CASSQRDGYTF. The chain joins TRBV19 to TRBJ1-2; D uncertain. CDR1 is LNHDA and CDR2 is SQIVND in the germline V gene (reference sequence). The CDR3 length is 11 residues. V dropped 8 bases and J dropped 6 bases, with 10 bases sitting between them.

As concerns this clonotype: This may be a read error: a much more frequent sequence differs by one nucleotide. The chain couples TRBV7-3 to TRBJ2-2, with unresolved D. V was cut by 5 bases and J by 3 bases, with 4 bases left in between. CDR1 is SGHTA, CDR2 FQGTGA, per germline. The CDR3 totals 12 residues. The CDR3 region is CASSPDTGELFF. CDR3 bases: TGTGCCAGCAGCCCCGACACCGGGGAGCTGTTTTTT. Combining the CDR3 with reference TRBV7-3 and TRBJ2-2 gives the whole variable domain GAGVSQTPSNKVTEKGKYVELRCDPISGHTALYWYRQSLGQGPEFLIYFQGTGAADDSGLPNDRFFAVRPEGSVSTLKIQRTERGDSAVYLCASSPDTGELFFGEGSRLTVL.

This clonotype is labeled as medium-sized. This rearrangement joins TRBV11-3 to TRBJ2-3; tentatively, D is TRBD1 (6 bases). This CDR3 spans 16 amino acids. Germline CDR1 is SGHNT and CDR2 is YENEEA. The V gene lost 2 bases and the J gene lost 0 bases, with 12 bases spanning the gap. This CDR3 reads CASSLRGLTSTDTQYF. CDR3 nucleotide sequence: TGTGCCAGCAGCTTAAGGGGGTTGACTAGCACAGATACGCAGTATTTT.

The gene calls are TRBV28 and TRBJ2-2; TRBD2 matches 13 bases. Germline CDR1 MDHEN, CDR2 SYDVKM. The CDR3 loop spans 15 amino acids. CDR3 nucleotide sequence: TGTGTCTCAAAAGGGACTAGCGGGAATACCGGGGAGCTGTTTTTT. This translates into CVSKGTSGNTGELFF.

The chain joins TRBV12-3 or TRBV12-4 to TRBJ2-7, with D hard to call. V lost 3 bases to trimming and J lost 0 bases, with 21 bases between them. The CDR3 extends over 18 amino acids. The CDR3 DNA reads TGTGCCAGCAGTTTTCCCGGAAAGACATGGTGGGGCTCCTACGAGCAGTACTTC. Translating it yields CASSFPGKTWWGSYEQYF.

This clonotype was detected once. CDR3 residues: CASVPGGSGANVLTF. Written as DNA, the CDR3 is TGTGCCAGCGTCCCTGGGGGGTCTGGGGCCAACGTCCTGACTTTC. This rearrangement joins TRBV11-3 to TRBJ2-6; maybe TRBD2 (6 bases). The CDR3 covers 15 residues. From germline, CDR1 is SGHNT and CDR2 YENEEA. Trimming took 8 bases from V and 1 from J, leaving 12 bases between them.

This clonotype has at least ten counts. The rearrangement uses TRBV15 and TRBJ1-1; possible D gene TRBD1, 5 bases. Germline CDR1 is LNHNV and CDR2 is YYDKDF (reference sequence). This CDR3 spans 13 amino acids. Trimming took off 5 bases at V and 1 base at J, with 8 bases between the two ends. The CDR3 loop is CATSSTGNTEAFF. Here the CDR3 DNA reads TGTGCCACCAGCTCCACAGGGAACACTGAAGCTTTCTTT.

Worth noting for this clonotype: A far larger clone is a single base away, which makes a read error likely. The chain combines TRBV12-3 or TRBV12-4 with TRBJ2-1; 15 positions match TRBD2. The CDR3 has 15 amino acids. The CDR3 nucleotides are TGTGCCAGCAGTGTTGGGACTAGCGGGAGGAATGATCAGTTCTTC. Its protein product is CASSVGTSGRNDQFF.

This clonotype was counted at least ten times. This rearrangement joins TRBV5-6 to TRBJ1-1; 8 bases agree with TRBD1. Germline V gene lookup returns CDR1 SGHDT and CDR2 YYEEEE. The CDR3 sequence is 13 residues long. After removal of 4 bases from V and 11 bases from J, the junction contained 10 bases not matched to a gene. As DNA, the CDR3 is TGTGCCAGCAGCAGGGGGCCCGACAGGGGTGCTTTCTTT. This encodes CASSRGPDRGAFF.

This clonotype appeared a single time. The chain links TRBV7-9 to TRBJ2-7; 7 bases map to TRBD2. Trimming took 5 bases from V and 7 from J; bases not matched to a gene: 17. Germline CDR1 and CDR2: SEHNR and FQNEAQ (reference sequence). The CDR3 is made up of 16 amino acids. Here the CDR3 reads CASSATSWRALGEQYF. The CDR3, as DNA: TGTGCCAGCAGCGCGACTAGCTGGAGGGCCCTTGGGGAGCAGTACTTC.

The CDR3 region is CASSQYWTSGSEQYF. Here the CDR3 DNA reads TGTGCCAGCAGCCAATATTGGACTAGCGGGAGCGAGCAGTACTTC. V and J are TRBV3-1 and TRBJ2-7, with 13 bases lining up with TRBD2. Germline V gene data show CDR1 as LGHDT and CDR2 as YNNKEL (reference sequence). J was trimmed by 6 bases and V by 2 bases; bases with no gene match: 4. The CDR3 length is 15 residues.

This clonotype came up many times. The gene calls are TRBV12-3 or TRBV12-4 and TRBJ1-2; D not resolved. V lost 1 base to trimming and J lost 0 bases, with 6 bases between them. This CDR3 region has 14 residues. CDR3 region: CASSLGLTNYGYTF. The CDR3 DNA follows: TGTGCCAGCAGTTTAGGACTGACTAACTATGGCTACACCTTC.

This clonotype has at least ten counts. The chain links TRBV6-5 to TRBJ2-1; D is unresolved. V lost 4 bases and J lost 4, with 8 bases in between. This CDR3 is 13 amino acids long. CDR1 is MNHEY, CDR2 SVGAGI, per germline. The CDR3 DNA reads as TGTGCCAGCAGTTTCGGACCTTACAATGAGCAGTTCTTC. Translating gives CASSFGPYNEQFF.

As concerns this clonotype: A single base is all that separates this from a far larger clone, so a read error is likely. CDR3 coding DNA: TGTGCCAGCAGTCAGGGACTCGGGACAGATACGCAGTATTTT. Protein product: CASSQGLGTDTQYF. The chain has TRBV6-4 and TRBJ2-3; possible D gene TRBD2, 6 bases. V lost 5 bases and J lost 3, with 12 bases in between. This CDR3 contains 14 residues. Looked up from germline, CDR1 is MRHNA and CDR2 is SNTAGT.

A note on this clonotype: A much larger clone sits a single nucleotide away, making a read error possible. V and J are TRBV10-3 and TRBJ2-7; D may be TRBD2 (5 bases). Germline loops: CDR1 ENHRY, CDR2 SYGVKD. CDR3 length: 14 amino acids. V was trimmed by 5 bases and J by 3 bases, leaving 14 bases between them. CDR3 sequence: CAISWSGKSYEQYF. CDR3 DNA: TGTGCCATCAGTTGGTCCGGGAAGAGCTACGAGCAGTACTTC.

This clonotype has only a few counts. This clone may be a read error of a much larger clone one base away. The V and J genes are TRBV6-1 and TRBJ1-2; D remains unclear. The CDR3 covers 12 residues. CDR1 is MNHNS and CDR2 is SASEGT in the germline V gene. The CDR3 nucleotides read TGTACCAGCAGCTTAACCGCAGGTGGCTACACCTTC. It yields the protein CTSSLTAGGYTF.

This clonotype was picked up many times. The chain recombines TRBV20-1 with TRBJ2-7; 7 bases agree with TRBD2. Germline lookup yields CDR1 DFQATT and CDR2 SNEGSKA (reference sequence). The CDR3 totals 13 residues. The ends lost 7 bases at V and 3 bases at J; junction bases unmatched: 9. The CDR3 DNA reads TGCAGTGGCGGGGAGGGTTTAAGCTACGAGCAGTACTTC. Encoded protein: CSGGEGLSYEQYF.

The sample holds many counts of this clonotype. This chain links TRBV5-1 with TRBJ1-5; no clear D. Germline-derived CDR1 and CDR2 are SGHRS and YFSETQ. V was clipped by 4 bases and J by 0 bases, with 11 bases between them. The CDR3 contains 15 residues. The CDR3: CASSSGGSSNQPQHF. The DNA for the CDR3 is TGCGCCAGCAGCAGCGGAGGGAGTAGCAATCAGCCCCAGCATTTT.

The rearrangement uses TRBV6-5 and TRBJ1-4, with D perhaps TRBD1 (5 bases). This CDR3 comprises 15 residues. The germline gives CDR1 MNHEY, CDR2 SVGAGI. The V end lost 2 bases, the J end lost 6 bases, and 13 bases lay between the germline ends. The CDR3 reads CASSYRGRVYEKLFF. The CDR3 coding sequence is TGTGCCAGCAGTTACAGGGGCAGGGTCTATGAAAAACTGTTTTTT.

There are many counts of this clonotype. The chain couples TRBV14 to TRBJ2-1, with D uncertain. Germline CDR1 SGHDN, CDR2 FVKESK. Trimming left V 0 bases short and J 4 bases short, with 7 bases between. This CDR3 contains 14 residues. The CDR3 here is CASSQEVTYNEQFF. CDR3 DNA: TGTGCCAGCAGCCAAGAGGTAACATACAATGAGCAGTTCTTC.

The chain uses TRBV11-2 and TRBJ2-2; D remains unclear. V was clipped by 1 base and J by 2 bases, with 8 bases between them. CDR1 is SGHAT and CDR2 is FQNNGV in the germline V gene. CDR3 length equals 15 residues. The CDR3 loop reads CASSLVQDNTGELFF. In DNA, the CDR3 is TGTGCCAGCAGCTTAGTGCAGGATAACACCGGGGAGCTGTTTTTT.